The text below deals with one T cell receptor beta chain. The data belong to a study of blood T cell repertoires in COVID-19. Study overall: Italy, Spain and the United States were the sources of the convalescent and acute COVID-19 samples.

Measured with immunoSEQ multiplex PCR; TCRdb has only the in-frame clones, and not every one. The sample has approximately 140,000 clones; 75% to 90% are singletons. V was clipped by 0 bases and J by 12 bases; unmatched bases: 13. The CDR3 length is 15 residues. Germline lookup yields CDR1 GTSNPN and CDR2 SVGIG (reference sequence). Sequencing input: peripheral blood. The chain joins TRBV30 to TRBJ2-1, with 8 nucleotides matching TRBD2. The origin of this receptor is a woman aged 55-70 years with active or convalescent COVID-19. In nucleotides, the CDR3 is TGTGCCTGGAGTGTGGGTAGCGGGGCCTTAGGGGGGCAGTTCTTC. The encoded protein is CAWSVGSGALGGQFF.